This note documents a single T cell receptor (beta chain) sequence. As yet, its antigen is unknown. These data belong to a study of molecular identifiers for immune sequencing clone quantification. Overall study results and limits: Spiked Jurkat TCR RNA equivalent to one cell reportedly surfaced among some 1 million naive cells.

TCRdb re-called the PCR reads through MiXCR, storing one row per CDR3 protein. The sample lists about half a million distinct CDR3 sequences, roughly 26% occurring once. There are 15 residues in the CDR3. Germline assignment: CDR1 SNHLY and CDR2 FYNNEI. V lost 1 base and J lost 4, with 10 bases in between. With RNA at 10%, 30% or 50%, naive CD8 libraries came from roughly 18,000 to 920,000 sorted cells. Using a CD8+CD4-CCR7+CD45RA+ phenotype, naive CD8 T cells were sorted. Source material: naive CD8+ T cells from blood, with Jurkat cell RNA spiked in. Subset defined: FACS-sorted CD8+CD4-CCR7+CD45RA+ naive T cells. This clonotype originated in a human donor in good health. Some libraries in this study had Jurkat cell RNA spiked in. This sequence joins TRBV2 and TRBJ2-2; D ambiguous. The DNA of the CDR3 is TGTGCCAGCAGTGAAGTGACTGGCGGCACCGGGGAGCTGTTTTTT. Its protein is CASSEVTGGTGELFF.